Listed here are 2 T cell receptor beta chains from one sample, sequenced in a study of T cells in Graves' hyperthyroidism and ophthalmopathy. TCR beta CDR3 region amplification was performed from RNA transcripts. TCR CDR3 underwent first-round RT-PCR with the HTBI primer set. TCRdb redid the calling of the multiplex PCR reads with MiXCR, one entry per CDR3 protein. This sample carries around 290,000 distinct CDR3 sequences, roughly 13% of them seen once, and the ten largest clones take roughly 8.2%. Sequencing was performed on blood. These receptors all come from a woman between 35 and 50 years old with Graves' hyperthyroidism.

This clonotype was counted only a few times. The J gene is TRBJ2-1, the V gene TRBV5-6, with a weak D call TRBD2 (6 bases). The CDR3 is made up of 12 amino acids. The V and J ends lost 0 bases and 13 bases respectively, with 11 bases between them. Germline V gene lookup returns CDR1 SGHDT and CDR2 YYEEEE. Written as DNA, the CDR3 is TGTGCCAGCAGCTTGGGTTACGGGGGACAGTTCTTC. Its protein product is CASSLGYGGQFF.

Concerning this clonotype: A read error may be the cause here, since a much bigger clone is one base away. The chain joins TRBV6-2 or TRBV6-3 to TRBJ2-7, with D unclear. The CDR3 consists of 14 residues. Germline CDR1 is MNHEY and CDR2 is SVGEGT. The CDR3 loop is CASSYSWGSYGQYF. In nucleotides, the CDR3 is TGTGCCAGCAGTTACTCGTGGGGTTCCTACGGGCAGTACTTC.